This T cell receptor (beta chain) emerged from a study of shared clonotypes between healthy human individuals. Findings of the study overall: Donor clonotype sharing was expected to depend on sequencing depth. Sharing across four donors was highest in naive CD4 (roughly 5%) and lowest in memory CD8 (0.4%).

The CDR3 runs 14 residues. Trimming stripped 3 bases from V and 1 base from J, with 9 bases between. In germline, CDR1 is SNHLY, CDR2 FYNNEI. In the case of this clone: Its cognate antigen is unknown.

Per the original data handling: Filtering differed because ImmunoSEQ produced junction-only sequences that carried no quality scores. Profiling relied on immunoSEQ multiplex PCR, and the TCRdb table lists in-frame clones only, not all of them. V, J and clone size are taken as reported in that table, and D and trimming were inferred from the DNA itself. The sample holds about 1.5 million clones, nearly 99% seen once. This rearrangement joins TRBV2 to TRBJ1-1; perhaps TRBD1 as D (5 bases). The TCR originated in a man aged 30-40 years in good health. Material for sequencing was naive CD4+ T cells sorted from blood. Sample subset: CD45RA+ positively selected. CDR3 amino acids: CASSERGENTEAFF. The CDR3 DNA sequence: TGTGCCAGCAGTGAGAGGGGAGAGAACACTGAAGCTTTCTTT.